This TCR beta chain was sequenced for a study of response to subunit inactivated influenza vaccine (dated by TCRdb to the late 2010s). Study-level background: Deep quantitative profiling of the T cell receptor repertoire was used in the study to follow responses to a trivalent subunit inactivated influenza vaccine.

This clonotype was detected a few times. What antigen it recognizes has not been identified. Within one base of it there is no much larger clone, and no base qualities were kept. Points the paper makes about the study in general: According to the authors, only a limited number of new T cells may be recruited by each seasonal influenza vaccination.

Library construction relied on RT-PCR. Sequencing was carried out with an Illumina HiSeq 2500. TCRdb reran the public reads through fastp at Q25 and MiXCR, keeping productive beta chains. Rows merge per CDR3 protein into single entries with the most common DNA and genes. Within this sample are about 700,000 distinct CDR3 sequences, with roughly 13% of them counted one time only. The leading ten clones occupy less than 7% of the sample. Looking up the germline V gene yields CDR1 SNHLY and CDR2 FYNNEI. The CDR3 runs 14 amino acids, cysteine and phenylalanine included. The kept DNA is CDR3 alone, 42 bases in frame from the first base. The germline V end is reduced by 3 bases and the J end by 5 bases; junction bases left unmatched: 1.

Rearrangement joined TRBV2 to TRBJ2-1; TRBD2 fits 10 bases in the junction. The source was PBMCs from blood, collected roughly 2 weeks before vaccination. The TCR originated in a man aged 45-65 years who received an inactivated influenza vaccine. Donor details come from another sample of the same person, matched by shared clones. The nucleotide sequence is given as TGTGCCAGCAGTGATCTAGCGGGAGACAATGAGCAGTTCTTC. The translation is CASSDLAGDNEQFF.